This TCR beta chain is from a study of T cell responses to AZD1222 COVID-19 vaccine. This clone was seen once. Antigen specificity is unknown. Second doses at about 4 or about 12 weeks were pooled. Clones were sequenced by immunoSEQ multiplex PCR, and TCRdb holds only the in-frame ones, with some missing. The table records roughly 70,000 clones, about 80% of them present only once. Study-wide points: Elevations in Spike-specific TCR breadth and depth followed administration of two AZD1222 doses.

The input for sequencing was peripheral blood, taken 28 days after the second AZD1222 dose. This receptor was identified in an adult who received the AZD1222 COVID-19 vaccine.

In nucleotides, the CDR3 is TGTGCCAGCCTCTCGGGGAGCTCCTATAATTCACCCCTCCACTTT. This encodes CASLSGSSYNSPLHF. V is TRBV2 and J is TRBJ1-6, with D hard to call. Trimming stripped 8 bases from V and 0 bases from J, with 11 bases between. CDR3 length equals 15 residues. Germline V lookup: CDR1 SNHLY, CDR2 FYNNEI.